A single sample is the source of the 18 T cell receptor beta chains below, sequenced in a study of blood T cell repertoires in COVID-19. Using immunoSEQ multiplex PCR, the repertoire was profiled, and TCRdb retains in-frame clones only, with some absent. The sample lists about 200,000 clones, around four fifths seen once, with 8.2% in the top ten. Sequencing was performed on peripheral blood. The receptors were sampled from a woman in her forties or fifties with acute or convalescent COVID-19.

This chain uses TRBV7-2 with TRBJ2-3; D is possibly TRBD2 (6 bases). V lost 5 bases and J 0 bases, leaving 9 bases between the germline ends. The CDR3 spans 14 residues. CDR1 is SGHTA, CDR2 FQGNSA, per germline. CDR3 loop: CASSPGTSTDTQYF. The CDR3 DNA reads TGTGCCAGCAGCCCCGGGACTAGCACAGATACGCAGTATTTT. Variable domain in full (rest from reference TRBV7-2 and TRBJ2-3): GAGVSQSPSNKVTEKGKDVELRCDPISGHTALYWYRQSLGQGLEFLIYFQGNSAPDKSGLPSDRFSAERTGGSVSTLTIQRTQQEDSAVYLCASSPGTSTDTQYFGPGTRLTVL.

V gene TRBV14 combines with J gene TRBJ2-3, with D possibly TRBD2 on 5 matching bases. The length of the CDR3 is 16 residues. V shed 1 base and J shed 0 bases, with 11 bases lying between them. From germline, CDR1 is SGHDN and CDR2 FVKESK. CDR3 nucleotides: TGTGCCAGCAGCCAAGGAGGGTTCGGGAGCACAGATACGCAGTATTTT. The encoded protein is CASSQGGFGSTDTQYF.

The chain combines TRBV11-3 with TRBJ2-1; 9 bases are a match to TRBD2. This CDR3 region has 15 residues. Losses at the gene ends were 5 bases for V and 3 bases for J; bases not matched to a gene: 5. The germline CDR1 and CDR2 sequences are SGHNT and YENEEA. The CDR3 region is CASSVGLAVYNEQFF. The CDR3 bases are TGTGCCAGCAGCGTGGGACTAGCAGTCTACAATGAGCAGTTCTTC.

This sequence joins TRBV7-9 and TRBJ2-1; TRBD1 agrees at 11 bases. V was clipped by 5 bases and J by 10 bases; unmatched bases: 10. Per the germline V gene, CDR1 is SEHNR and CDR2 is FQNEAQ (reference sequence). The CDR3 runs 15 residues. CDR3 nucleotides: TGTGCCAGCAGCCGGGTGGACAGGGGGCTAAAAGAGCAGTTCTTC. It translates to CASSRVDRGLKEQFF. The full variable domain, in which reference TRBV7-9 and TRBJ2-1 provide the parts outside the CDR3, is DTGVSQNPRHKITKRGQNVTFRCDPISEHNRLYWYRQTLGQGPEFLTYFQNEAQLEKSRLLSDRFSAERPKGSFSTLEIQRTEQGDSAMYLCASSRVDRGLKEQFFGPGTRLTVL.

This rearrangement joins TRBV11-1 to TRBJ2-2; D is perhaps TRBD2 (5 bases). With 1 base removed from V and 7 bases from J, the gap between germline ends came to 7 bases. Germline assignment: CDR1 SGHAT and CDR2 FQDESV (reference sequence). This CDR3 comprises 13 residues. In DNA, the CDR3 is TGTGCCAGCAGCTTAGTGAGGGTCGGGGAGCTGTTTTTT. This sequence encodes CASSLVRVGELFF.

The chain recombines TRBV7-9 with TRBJ2-6, with a tentative D call TRBD1 (6 bases). CDR3 length: 18 residues. V dropped 5 bases and J dropped 2 bases, with 19 bases sitting between them. Germline V gene sequence: CDR1 SEHNR, CDR2 FQNEAQ (reference sequence). CDR3 nucleotides: TGTGCCAGCAGCCCTGACAGGACTCAATCTCCTGGGGCCAACGTCCTGACTTTC. This translates into CASSPDRTQSPGANVLTF.

The sample holds a few counts of this clone. This chain links TRBV14 with TRBJ2-7; no firm D call. Looked up from germline, CDR1 is SGHDN and CDR2 is FVKESK. This CDR3 spans 12 amino acids. V was shortened by 1 base and J by 4 bases, with 5 bases between the two germline ends. CDR3 protein: CASSQVGYEQYF. The CDR3 DNA follows: TGTGCCAGCAGCCAAGTCGGTTACGAGCAGTACTTC.

This clone is a singleton in its sample. The CDR3 sequence is CASSSAGGLSTDTQYF. CDR3 DNA sequence: TGTGCCAGCAGTTCAGCGGGAGGGCTAAGCACAGATACGCAGTATTTT. The rearrangement joins TRBV28 to TRBJ2-3; 10 positions match TRBD2. The germline CDR1 and CDR2 sequences are MDHEN and SYDVKM. CDR3 size: 16 residues. Trimming at V came to 4 bases and at J to 0 bases, leaving 4 bases not matched to a gene.

The rearrangement joins TRBV2 to TRBJ1-2; 9 nucleotides match TRBD1. The CDR3 spans 14 residues. CDR1 SNHLY and CDR2 FYNNEI come from the germline V gene. Trimming at V came to 7 bases and at J to 7 bases, leaving 10 bases not matched to a gene. In DNA form, the CDR3 reads TGTGCCAGCACTCCCACAGGGGGCGCGGGTGGCTACACCTTC. This encodes CASTPTGGAGGYTF.

This rearrangement joins TRBV2 to TRBJ2-1; D is possibly TRBD2 (5 bases). This CDR3 has 14 residues. Trimming removed 2 bases at V and 4 bases at J, with 9 bases between. CDR1 and CDR2 (germline): SNHLY, FYNNEI. DNA for the CDR3: TGTGCCAGCAGTGAAATGCGGACTTACAATGAGCAGTTCTTC. Amino acids: CASSEMRTYNEQFF.

The chain links TRBV6-6 to TRBJ1-4; 9 bases match TRBD1. Germline V gene lookup returns CDR1 MNHNY and CDR2 SVGAGI (reference sequence). This CDR3 is built from 15 residues. With V trimmed by 6 bases and J by 7 bases, 9 bases remained unmatched. The CDR3 loop is CASSINRGPGEKLFF. For the CDR3, the DNA is TGTGCCAGCAGCATCAACAGGGGGCCCGGTGAAAAACTGTTTTTT.

V is TRBV5-1 and J is TRBJ2-7, with D tentatively TRBD2 (5 bases). Germline assignment: CDR1 SGHRS and CDR2 YFSETQ. This CDR3 contains 13 residues. V was clipped by 0 bases and J by 5 bases, with 9 bases between them. The CDR3 DNA follows: TGCGCCAGCAGCTTGGGCGGGCTGGACGAGCAGTACTTC. The encoded protein is CASSLGGLDEQYF.

The genes are TRBV7-3 and TRBJ2-7, with a weak D call TRBD2 (6 bases). Germline loops: CDR1 SGHTA, CDR2 FQGTGA. This CDR3 has 13 residues. Between the trimmed V and J ends, which lost 3 bases and 7 bases, there was a span of 13 bases. In nucleotides, the CDR3 is TGTGCCAGCAGCTTGACTAGGCATGCGGAGCAGTACTTC. Translated, it gives CASSLTRHAEQYF.

This sequence joins TRBV19 and TRBJ2-5, with a possible D match to TRBD1 (6 bases). This CDR3 has 14 residues. V lost 6 bases and J lost 4, with 15 bases in between. Germline loops: CDR1 LNHDA, CDR2 SQIVND (reference sequence). The DNA for the CDR3 is TGTGCCAGTAGCGGACCCGTCAGGGGAGAGACCCAGTACTTC. Translated: CASSGPVRGETQYF.

This clone was seen once. The chain carries TRBV5-1 and TRBJ1-2; 8 bases line up with TRBD1. V dropped 4 bases and J dropped 8; count of bases not matched to a gene: 10. This CDR3 spans 14 amino acids. CDR1 and CDR2 from the germline V gene are SGHRS and YFSETQ. The CDR3 nucleotides are TGCGCCAGCAGCCGAGGACAGGGCTGGGAAGGCTACACCTTC. Amino acids: CASSRGQGWEGYTF.

V gene TRBV6-5 combines with J gene TRBJ1-5, with D unclear. CDR3 length: 14 residues. The ends were cut back, 3 bases at V and 7 bases at J, with 13 bases in the middle. Germline V gene lookup returns CDR1 MNHEY and CDR2 SVGAGI. This CDR3 is CASSYSRGNQPQHF. CDR3 sequence (DNA): TGTGCCAGCAGTTATAGTCGAGGGAACCAGCCCCAGCATTTT.

This clone has more than one count but fewer than ten. The V gene is TRBV29-1, the J gene TRBJ2-3; D is ambiguous. The CDR3 runs 14 residues. The V end lost 6 bases, the J end lost 1 base, and 14 bases lay between the germline ends. Germline lookup yields CDR1 SQVTM and CDR2 ANQGSEA. The CDR3 DNA reads as TGCAGCGTCCTTCGAAGAGATGGCACAGATACGCAGTATTTT. It yields the protein CSVLRRDGTDTQYF.

V is TRBV5-1 and J is TRBJ2-7, with D tentatively TRBD1 (5 bases). The ends were cut back, 1 base at V and 2 bases at J, with 13 bases in the middle. The germline CDR1 and CDR2 sequences are SGHRS and YFSETQ. The CDR3 spans 15 residues. As DNA, the CDR3 is TGCGCCAGCAGCTTGACAGGACGAAGCACCTACGAGCAGTACTTC. Its translation: CASSLTGRSTYEQYF.